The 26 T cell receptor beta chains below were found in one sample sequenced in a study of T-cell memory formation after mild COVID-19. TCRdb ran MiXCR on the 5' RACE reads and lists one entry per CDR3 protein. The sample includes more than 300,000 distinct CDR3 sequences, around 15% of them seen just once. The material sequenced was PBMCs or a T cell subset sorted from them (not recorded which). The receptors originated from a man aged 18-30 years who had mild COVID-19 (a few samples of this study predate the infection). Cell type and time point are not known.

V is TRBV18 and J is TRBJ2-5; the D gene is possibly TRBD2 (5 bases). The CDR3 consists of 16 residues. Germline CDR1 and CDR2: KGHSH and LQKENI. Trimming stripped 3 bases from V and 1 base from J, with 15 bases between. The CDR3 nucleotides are TGTGCCAGCTCACCCGGGGAGCGGTTCCTCCAAGAGACCCAGTACTTC. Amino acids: CASSPGERFLQETQYF.

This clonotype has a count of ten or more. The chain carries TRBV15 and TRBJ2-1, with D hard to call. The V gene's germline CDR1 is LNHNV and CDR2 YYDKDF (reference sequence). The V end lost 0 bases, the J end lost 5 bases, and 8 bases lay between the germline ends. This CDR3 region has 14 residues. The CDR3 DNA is TGTGCCACCAGCAGAGATCTGGCGGACAATGAGCAGTTCTTC. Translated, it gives CATSRDLADNEQFF.

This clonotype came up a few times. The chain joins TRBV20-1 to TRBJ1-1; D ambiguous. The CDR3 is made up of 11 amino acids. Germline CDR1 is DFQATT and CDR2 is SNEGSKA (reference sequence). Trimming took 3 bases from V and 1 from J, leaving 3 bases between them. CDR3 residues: CSARGNTEAFF. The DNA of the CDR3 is TGCAGTGCTAGGGGGAACACTGAAGCTTTCTTT.

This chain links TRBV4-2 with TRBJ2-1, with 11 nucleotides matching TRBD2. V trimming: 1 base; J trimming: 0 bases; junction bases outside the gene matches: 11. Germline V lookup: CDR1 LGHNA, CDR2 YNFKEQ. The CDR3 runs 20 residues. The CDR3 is CASSQVMASGGPSSYNEQFF. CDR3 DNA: TGTGCCAGCAGCCAAGTCATGGCTAGCGGGGGGCCCAGCTCCTACAATGAGCAGTTCTTC.

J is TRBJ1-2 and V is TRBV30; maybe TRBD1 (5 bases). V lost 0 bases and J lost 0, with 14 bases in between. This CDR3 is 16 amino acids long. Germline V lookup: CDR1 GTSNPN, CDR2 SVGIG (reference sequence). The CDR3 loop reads CAWSVGGPRANYGYTF. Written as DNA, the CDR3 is TGTGCCTGGAGTGTTGGGGGACCGCGAGCTAACTATGGCTACACCTTC.

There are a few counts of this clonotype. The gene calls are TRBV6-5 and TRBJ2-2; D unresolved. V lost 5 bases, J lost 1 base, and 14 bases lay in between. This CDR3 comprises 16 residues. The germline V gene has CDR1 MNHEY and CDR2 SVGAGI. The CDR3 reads CASSRLYRKNTGELFF. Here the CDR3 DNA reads TGTGCCAGCAGTCGTCTCTACCGTAAGAACACCGGGGAGCTGTTTTTT.

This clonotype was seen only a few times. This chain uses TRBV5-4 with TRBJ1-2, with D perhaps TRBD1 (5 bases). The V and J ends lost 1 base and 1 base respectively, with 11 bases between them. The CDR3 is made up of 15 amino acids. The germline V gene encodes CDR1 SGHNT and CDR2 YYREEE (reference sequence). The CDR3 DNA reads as TGTGCCAGCAGCTTGCCCGGGGCTCTTAACTATGGCTACACCTTC. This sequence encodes CASSLPGALNYGYTF.

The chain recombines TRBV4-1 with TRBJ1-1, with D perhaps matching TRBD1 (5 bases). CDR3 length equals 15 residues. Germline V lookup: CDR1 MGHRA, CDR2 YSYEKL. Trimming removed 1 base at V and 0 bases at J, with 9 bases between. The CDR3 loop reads CASSQGWGLNTEAFF. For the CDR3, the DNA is TGCGCCAGCAGCCAAGGTTGGGGGTTGAACACTGAAGCTTTCTTT.

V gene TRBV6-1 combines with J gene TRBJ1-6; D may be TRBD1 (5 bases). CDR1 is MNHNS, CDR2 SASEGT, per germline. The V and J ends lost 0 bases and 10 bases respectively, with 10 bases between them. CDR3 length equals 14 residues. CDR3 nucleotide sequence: TGTGCCAGCAGTGAAGCAGGGTGGGGGTCACCCCTCCACTTT. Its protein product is CASSEAGWGSPLHF.

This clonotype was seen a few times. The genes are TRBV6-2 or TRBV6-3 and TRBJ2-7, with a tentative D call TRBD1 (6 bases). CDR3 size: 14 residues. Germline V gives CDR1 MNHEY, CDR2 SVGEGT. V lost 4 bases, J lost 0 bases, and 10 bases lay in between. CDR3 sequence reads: CASSFGQHSYEQYF. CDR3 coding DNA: TGTGCCAGCAGTTTCGGACAGCACTCCTACGAGCAGTACTTC.

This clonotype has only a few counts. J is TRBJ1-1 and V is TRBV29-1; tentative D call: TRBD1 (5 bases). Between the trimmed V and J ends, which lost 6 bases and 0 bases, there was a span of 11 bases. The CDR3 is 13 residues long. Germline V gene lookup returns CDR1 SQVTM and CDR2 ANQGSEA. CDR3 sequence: CSVGPGLNTEAFF. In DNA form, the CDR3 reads TGCAGCGTGGGCCCGGGACTGAACACTGAAGCTTTCTTT.

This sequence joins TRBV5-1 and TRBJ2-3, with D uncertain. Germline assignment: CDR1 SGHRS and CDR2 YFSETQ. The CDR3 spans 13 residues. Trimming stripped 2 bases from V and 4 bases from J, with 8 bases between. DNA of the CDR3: TGCGCCAGCAGCTTTACAGCGCCAGATACGCAGTATTTT. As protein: CASSFTAPDTQYF.

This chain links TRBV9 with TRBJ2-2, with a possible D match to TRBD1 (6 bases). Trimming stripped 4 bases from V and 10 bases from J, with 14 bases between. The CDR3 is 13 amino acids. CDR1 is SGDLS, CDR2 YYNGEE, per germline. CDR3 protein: CASSSGSGAELFF. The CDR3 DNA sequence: TGTGCCAGCAGCAGTGGGTCAGGGGCGGAGCTGTTTTTT.

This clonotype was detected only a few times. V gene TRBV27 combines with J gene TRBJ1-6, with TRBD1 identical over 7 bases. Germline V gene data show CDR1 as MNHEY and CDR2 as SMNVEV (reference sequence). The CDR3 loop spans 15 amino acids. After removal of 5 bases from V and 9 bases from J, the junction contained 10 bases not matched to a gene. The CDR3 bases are TGTGCCAGCAGTCAGCTACAGGGGAGGTTTTCACCCCTCCACTTT. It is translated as CASSQLQGRFSPLHF.

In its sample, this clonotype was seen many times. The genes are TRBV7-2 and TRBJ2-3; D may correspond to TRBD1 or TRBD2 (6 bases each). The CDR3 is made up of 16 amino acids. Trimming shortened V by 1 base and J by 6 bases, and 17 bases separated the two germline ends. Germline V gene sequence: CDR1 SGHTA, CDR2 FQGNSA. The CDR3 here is CASSLVRALGGDTQYF. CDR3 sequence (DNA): TGTGCCAGCAGCTTAGTAAGGGCGCTAGGGGGGGATACGCAGTATTTT.

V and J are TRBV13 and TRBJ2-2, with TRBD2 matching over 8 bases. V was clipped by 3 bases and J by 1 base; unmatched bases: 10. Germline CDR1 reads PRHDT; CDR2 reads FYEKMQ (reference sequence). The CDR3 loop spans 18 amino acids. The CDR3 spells CASSFTSLLAGNTGELFF. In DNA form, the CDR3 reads TGTGCCAGCAGCTTTACCTCCCTCCTAGCGGGGAACACCGGGGAGCTGTTTTTT. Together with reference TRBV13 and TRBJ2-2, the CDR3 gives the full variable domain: AAGVIQSPRHLIKEKRETATLKCYPIPRHDTVYWYQQGPGQDPQFLISFYEKMQSDKGSIPDRFSAQQFSDYHSELNMSSLELGDSALYFCASSFTSLLAGNTGELFFGEGSRLTVL.

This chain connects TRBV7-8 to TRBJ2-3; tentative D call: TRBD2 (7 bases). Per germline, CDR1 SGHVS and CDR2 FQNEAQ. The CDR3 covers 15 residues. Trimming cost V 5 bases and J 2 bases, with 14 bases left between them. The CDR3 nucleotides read TGTGCCAGCAGCCACGAGGGGGGGTACACAGATACGCAGTATTTT. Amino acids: CASSHEGGYTDTQYF.

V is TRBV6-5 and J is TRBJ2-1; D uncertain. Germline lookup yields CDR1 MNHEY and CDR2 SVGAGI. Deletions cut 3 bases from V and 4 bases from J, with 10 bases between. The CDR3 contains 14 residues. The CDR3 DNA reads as TGTGCCAGCAGTTATACGCAGGAGTACAATGAGCAGTTCTTC. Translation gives CASSYTQEYNEQFF.

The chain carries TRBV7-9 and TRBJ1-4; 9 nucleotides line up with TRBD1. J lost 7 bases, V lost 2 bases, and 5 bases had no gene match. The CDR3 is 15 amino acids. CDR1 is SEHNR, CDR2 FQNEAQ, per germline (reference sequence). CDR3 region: CASSLRGTGREKLFF. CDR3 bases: TGTGCCAGCAGCTTAAGGGGGACAGGGCGTGAAAAACTGTTTTTT.

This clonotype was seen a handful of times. CDR3 protein: CASSQFSTSAGELFF. The CDR3 nucleotides are TGCGCCAGCAGCCAGTTCTCTACGTCCGCTGGGGAGCTGTTTTTT. The rearrangement uses TRBV4-1 and TRBJ2-2, with unresolved D. The V gene's germline CDR1 is MGHRA and CDR2 YSYEKL. With 3 bases removed from V and 8 bases from J, the gap between germline ends came to 16 bases. The CDR3 loop spans 15 amino acids.

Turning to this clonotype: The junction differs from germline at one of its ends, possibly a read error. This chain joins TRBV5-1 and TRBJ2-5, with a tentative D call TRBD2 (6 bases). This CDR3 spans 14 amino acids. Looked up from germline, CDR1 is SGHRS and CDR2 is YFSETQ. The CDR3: CASRLGGTEETQYF. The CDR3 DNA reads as TGCGCCAGCAGATTGGGGGGAACAGAAGAGACCCAGTACTTC.

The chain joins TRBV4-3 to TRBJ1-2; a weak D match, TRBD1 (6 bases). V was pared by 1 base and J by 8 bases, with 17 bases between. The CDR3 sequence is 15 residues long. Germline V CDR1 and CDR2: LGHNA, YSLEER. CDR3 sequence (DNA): TGCGCCAGCAGCCAAGGGTCAGGGGCGACTGGCGGCTACACCTTC. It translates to CASSQGSGATGGYTF.

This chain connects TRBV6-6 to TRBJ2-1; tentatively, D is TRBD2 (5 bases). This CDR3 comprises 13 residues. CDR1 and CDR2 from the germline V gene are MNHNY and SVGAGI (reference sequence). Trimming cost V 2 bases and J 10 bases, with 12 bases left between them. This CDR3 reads CASSYQRVGEQFF. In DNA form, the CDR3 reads TGTGCCAGCAGTTACCAGAGGGTAGGAGAGCAGTTCTTC.

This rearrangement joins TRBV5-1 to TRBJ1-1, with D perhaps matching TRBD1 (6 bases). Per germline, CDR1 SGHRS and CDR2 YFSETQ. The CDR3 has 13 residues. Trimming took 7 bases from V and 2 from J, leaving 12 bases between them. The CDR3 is CASQGQLNTEAFF. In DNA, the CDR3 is TGCGCCAGCCAAGGACAGCTCAACACTGAAGCTTTCTTT. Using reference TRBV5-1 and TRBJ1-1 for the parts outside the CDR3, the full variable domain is KAGVTQTPRYLIKTRGQQVTLSCSPISGHRSVSWYQQTPGQGLQFLFEYFSETQRNKGNFPGRFSGRQFSNSRSEMNVSTLELGDSALYLCASQGQLNTEAFFGQGTRLTVV.

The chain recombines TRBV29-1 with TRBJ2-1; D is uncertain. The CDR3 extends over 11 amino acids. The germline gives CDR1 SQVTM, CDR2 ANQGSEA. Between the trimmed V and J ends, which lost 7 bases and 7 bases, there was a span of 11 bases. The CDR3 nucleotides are TGCAGCGCAATGCTAGGTAATGAGCAGTTCTTC. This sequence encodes CSAMLGNEQFF.

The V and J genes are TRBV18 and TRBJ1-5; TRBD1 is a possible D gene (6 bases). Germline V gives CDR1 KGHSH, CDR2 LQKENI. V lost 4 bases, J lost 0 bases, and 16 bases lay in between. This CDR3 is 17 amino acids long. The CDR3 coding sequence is TGTGCCAGCTCACAAGAGGGGGGGGCCAGTAGCAATCAGCCCCAGCATTTT. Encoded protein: CASSQEGGASSNQPQHF.